This TCR beta chain was captured by sequencing in a study of siplizumab effects on memory and regulatory T cells. The table came from immunoSEQ multiplex PCR; TCRdb's copy has only in-frame clones and leaves some out. The repertoire has some 62,000 clones, approximately 87% of them found once; the top ten carry roughly 3.8%. Study-level results: Naive T cell populations appeared to exhibit greater diversity than memory cells and appeared to be major alloresponse contributors.

This clone was counted between two and nine times. The target antigen is unknown. This CDR3 is 13 amino acids long. Trimming took off 0 bases at V and 1 base at J, with 4 bases between the two ends. CDR1 is SGDLS and CDR2 is YYNGEE in the germline V gene. Unstimulated naive, memory, effector memory and TEMRA subsets underwent sequencing in a few donor pairs. The source is a human donor in good health. The specimen sequenced was memory CD4+ T cells sorted from blood. The rearrangement links TRBV9 to TRBJ1-1; D call uncertain. The DNA of the CDR3 is TGTGCCAGCAGCGTAGTACCGAACACTGAAGCTTTCTTT. This codes for CASSVVPNTEAFF. Based on the CDR3 plus reference TRBV9 and TRBJ1-1, the full variable domain is DSGVTQTPKHLITATGQRVTLRCSPRSGDLSVYWYQQSLDQGLQFLIQYYNGEERAKGNILERFSAQQFPDLHSELNLSSLELGDSALYFCASSVVPNTEAFFGQGTRLTVV.